This TCR beta chain derives from a study of human CD8 memory T cell subsets. Comment on this clonotype: Its antigen is unidentified.

The term TPEX covered CCR7+ PD-1+ TIGIT+ early memory CD8+ T cells that had exhausted-like traits. Study results and caveats: Only a minimal degree of mutual overlap characterized stem-like memory and precursor exhausted T cell repertoires.

TCR beta libraries were made by UMI-labeled 5' RACE. TCRdb reprocessed the 5' RACE reads and stores each CDR3 protein as one record, lacking DNA. This repertoire comprises some 10,000 distinct CDR3 sequences; its ten largest clones make up roughly 20%. The TCR sequence derives from a human donor in good health. Sequencing used CD8+ T cells from PBMCs.

CDR3 in amino acids: CASSLTGTGGAVSQPQHF. The chain is built from TRBV5-6 and TRBJ1-5; there is no DNA to check the TCRdb D call of TRBD1. CDR3 length: 18 amino acids. Germline values: CDR1 SGHDT, CDR2 YYEEEE.